Presented here are 32 T cell receptor beta chains from one specimen sequenced in a study of blood T cell repertoires in COVID-19. Sequencing was performed with immunoSEQ multiplex PCR; in TCRdb, only in-frame clones are kept and a portion is missing. The data show under 200,000 clones, 80% to 90% seen once. Input material: peripheral blood. These receptor sequences come from a middle-aged man with active or convalescent COVID-19.

This chain links TRBV10-3 with TRBJ1-1; 9 bases map to TRBD1. J lost 4 bases, V lost 0 bases, and 6 bases had no gene match. Germline V gene lookup returns CDR1 ENHRY and CDR2 SYGVKD. The CDR3 is 16 amino acids. CDR3 coding DNA: TGTGCCATCAGTGAGTCAAGGGACAGGGTACGCACTGAAGCTTTCTTT. This encodes CAISESRDRVRTEAFF.

The rearrangement joins TRBV5-4 to TRBJ2-2; 7 nucleotides agree with TRBD2. CDR1 and CDR2 (germline): SGHNT, YYREEE (reference sequence). The length of the CDR3 is 15 residues. Losses at the gene ends were 0 bases for V and 4 bases for J; bases not matched to a gene: 3. The CDR3 spells CASSLASGRTGELFF. The CDR3 DNA sequence: TGTGCCAGCAGCTTGGCTAGCGGCCGCACCGGGGAGCTGTTTTTT.

The gene calls are TRBV5-4 and TRBJ1-4, with a tentative D call TRBD1 (5 bases). The CDR3 covers 16 residues. CDR1 and CDR2 (germline): SGHNT, YYREEE (reference sequence). V lost 4 bases, J lost 5 bases, and 18 bases lay in between. CDR3 protein: CASSPRGQGENEKLFF. In DNA form, the CDR3 reads TGTGCCAGCAGCCCTAGGGGCCAGGGCGAAAATGAAAAACTGTTTTTT.

The CDR3 region is CASSIATGRQPQHF. The CDR3, as DNA: TGTGCCAGTAGTATAGCGACAGGGCGTCAGCCCCAGCATTTT. The J gene is TRBJ1-5, the V gene TRBV19; 7 bases line up with TRBD1. The CDR3 is 14 residues long. The V segment lost 1 base and the J segment 6 bases; nucleotides outside the gene matches: 3. Germline V gene lookup returns CDR1 LNHDA and CDR2 SQIVND (reference sequence).

The CDR3 spells CASSPFTGTGYGYTF. CDR3 coding DNA: TGTGCCAGCAGTCCCTTTACCGGGACAGGGTATGGCTACACCTTC. This chain uses TRBV6-5 with TRBJ1-2, with 9 bases lining up with TRBD1. The length of the CDR3 is 15 residues. Germline loops: CDR1 MNHEY, CDR2 SVGAGI. V lost 5 bases to trimming and J lost 5 bases; unmatched junction nucleotides: 9.

The table lists this clone with a count of one. The chain recombines TRBV24-1 with TRBJ1-1; 7 bases fit TRBD1. This CDR3 is 16 amino acids long. Germline CDR1 is KGHDR and CDR2 is SFDVKD. V was clipped by 4 bases and J by 3 bases; unmatched bases: 10. The CDR3 loop is CATSDGTAEGYTEAFF. The CDR3, as DNA: TGTGCCACCAGTGACGGGACAGCGGAGGGGTACACTGAAGCTTTCTTT.

The rearrangement links TRBV29-1 to TRBJ2-7; 10 bases line up with TRBD1. After removal of 7 bases from V and 0 bases from J, the junction contained 3 bases not matched to a gene. The CDR3 contains 13 residues. Germline assignment: CDR1 SQVTM and CDR2 ANQGSEA. CDR3 loop: CSATGGFSYEQYF. Here the CDR3 DNA reads TGCAGCGCGACAGGGGGCTTCTCCTACGAGCAGTACTTC.

The chain joins TRBV28 to TRBJ2-7; D remains unclear. CDR3 length: 13 amino acids. V lost 1 base and J lost 6, with 10 bases in between. The germline CDR1 and CDR2 sequences are MDHEN and SYDVKM. DNA of the CDR3: TGTGCCAGCAGTTTATACCAGTTAACCGAGCAGTACTTC. It codes for CASSLYQLTEQYF.

CDR3 amino acids: CASSYSWTWHF. CDR3 in DNA: TGTGCCAGCAGTTACTCCTGGACATGGCATTTT. V and J are TRBV6-2 or TRBV6-3 and TRBJ1-5; TRBD1 might be the D (5 bases). The CDR3 sequence is 11 residues long. CDR1 and CDR2 from the germline V gene are MNHEY and SVGEGT. V shed 0 bases and J shed 15 bases, with 9 bases lying between them.

The chain uses TRBV27 and TRBJ2-2, with TRBD1 identical over 8 bases. The germline V gene encodes CDR1 MNHEY and CDR2 SMNVEV (reference sequence). The CDR3 totals 16 residues. The J segment lost 3 bases and the V segment lost 5 bases, leaving 8 bases of the junction unmatched. DNA for the CDR3: TGTGCCAGCAGTACATCGGCAGGGGGCCACACCGGGGAGCTGTTTTTT. The encoded protein is CASSTSAGGHTGELFF.

V and J are TRBV30 and TRBJ2-2; D possibly corresponds to TRBD1 (6 bases). The V gene's germline CDR1 is GTSNPN and CDR2 SVGIG (reference sequence). V was pared by 4 bases and J by 3 bases, with 6 bases between. The CDR3 length is 12 residues. CDR3 in DNA: TGTGCCTGGAAGGGGGACACCGGGGAGCTGTTTTTT. Translation: CAWKGDTGELFF.

The chain recombines TRBV7-6 with TRBJ2-7, with 8 nucleotides matching TRBD1. V lost 5 bases to trimming and J lost 4 bases; unmatched junction nucleotides: 7. Germline loops: CDR1 SGHVS, CDR2 FNYEAQ. CDR3 size: 14 residues. CDR3 bases: TGTGCCAGCAGCGTCCGGGACAGGCCTTACGAGCAGTACTTC. Protein product: CASSVRDRPYEQYF.

The chain employs TRBV5-1 and TRBJ2-5; TRBD2 might be the D (5 bases). From germline, CDR1 is SGHRS and CDR2 YFSETQ. The V end was cut by 2 bases, the J end by 4 bases, with 15 bases between. The CDR3 runs 15 residues. CDR3 DNA sequence: TGCGCCAGCAGCTTCACCCTGGCAGGAGGAGAGACCCAGTACTTC. This sequence encodes CASSFTLAGGETQYF.

The gene calls are TRBV9 and TRBJ1-1, with 8 nucleotides matching TRBD1. This CDR3 spans 14 amino acids. Germline loops: CDR1 SGDLS, CDR2 YYNGEE. J lost 7 bases, V lost 3 bases, and 8 bases had no gene match. The CDR3 loop reads CASSEGQAVGEAFF. Written as DNA, the CDR3 is TGTGCCAGCAGCGAGGGACAGGCGGTCGGTGAAGCTTTCTTT.

The V call is TRBV28, the J call TRBJ1-2, with D possibly TRBD1 on 6 matching bases. The germline V gene encodes CDR1 MDHEN and CDR2 SYDVKM. CDR3 length: 14 amino acids. V shed 5 bases and J shed 6 bases, with 16 bases lying between them. The CDR3 loop is CASSLSIQGDGYTF. The CDR3 nucleotides read TGTGCCAGCAGTCTATCAATACAGGGAGATGGCTACACCTTC.

The rearrangement uses TRBV7-9 and TRBJ2-7; weak D call: TRBD1 (5 bases). The V end was cut by 1 base, the J end by 0 bases, with 7 bases between. CDR1 is SEHNR and CDR2 is FQNEAQ in the germline V gene (reference sequence). The CDR3 spans 14 residues. The DNA for the CDR3 is TGTGCCAGCAGCTTAGGGGGCGCCTCCTACGAGCAGTACTTC. Residues: CASSLGGASYEQYF.

V is TRBV7-2 and J is TRBJ2-7; TRBD1 aligns across 9 bases. Germline CDR1 reads SGHTA; CDR2 reads FQGNSA. The CDR3 loop spans 16 amino acids. V dropped 5 bases and J dropped 2; count of bases not matched to a gene: 10. The CDR3 DNA reads as TGTGCCAGCAGCCCTGAGGTTGGGACAGGGACCTACGAGCAGTACTTC. It codes for CASSPEVGTGTYEQYF.

The rearrangement links TRBV7-9 to TRBJ1-6; unclear D gene. CDR3 length: 14 amino acids. V was pared by 1 base and J by 8 bases, with 9 bases between. The germline V gene has CDR1 SEHNR and CDR2 FQNEAQ (reference sequence). The CDR3 nucleotides are TGTGCCAGCAGCTTAGAATTTCCGTATTCACCCCTCCACTTT. Translated, it gives CASSLEFPYSPLHF. The full variable domain, rest sourced from reference TRBV7-9 and TRBJ1-6, is DTGVSQNPRHKITKRGQNVTFRCDPISEHNRLYWYRQTLGQGPEFLTYFQNEAQLEKSRLLSDRFSAERPKGSFSTLEIQRTEQGDSAMYLCASSLEFPYSPLHFGNGTRLTVT.

This chain connects TRBV28 to TRBJ1-5; D is unresolved. The CDR3 sequence is 13 residues long. The ends were cut back, 3 bases at V and 9 bases at J, with 12 bases in the middle. In germline, CDR1 is MDHEN, CDR2 SYDVKM. CDR3 sequence: CASSFRSYGPQHF. The CDR3 nucleotides read TGTGCCAGCAGTTTCAGGTCGTACGGGCCCCAGCATTTT.

The chain couples TRBV4-2 to TRBJ2-3; the match to TRBD2 covers 9 bases. The CDR3 is 17 residues long. J lost 0 bases, V lost 0 bases, and 4 bases had no gene match. Germline V gene lookup returns CDR1 LGHNA and CDR2 YNFKEQ. The CDR3 protein is CASSQDNAGGSTDTQYF. The CDR3 DNA sequence: TGTGCCAGCAGCCAAGATAACGCGGGGGGGAGCACAGATACGCAGTATTTT.

The rearrangement uses TRBV2 and TRBJ2-5; perhaps TRBD2 as D (5 bases). V was cut by 8 bases and J by 9 bases, with 13 bases left in between. Germline V gives CDR1 SNHLY, CDR2 FYNNEI. The CDR3 loop spans 11 amino acids. CDR3 residues: CASLEGLAQYF. The CDR3 DNA is TGTGCCAGCCTAGAGGGATTGGCCCAGTACTTC.

The chain's CDR3 is CASSTDRGNSPLHF. CDR3 bases: TGTGCCAGCAGCACGGACAGGGGTAATTCACCCCTCCACTTT. The chain employs TRBV6-2 or TRBV6-3 and TRBJ1-6; 9 nucleotides align to TRBD1. Looked up from germline, CDR1 is MNHEY and CDR2 is SVGEGT. This CDR3 is 14 amino acids long. V was pared by 6 bases and J by 6 bases, with 3 bases of the junction left unmatched.

The chain links TRBV6-5 to TRBJ2-1; 10 bases match TRBD1. The CDR3 consists of 15 residues. Germline assignment: CDR1 MNHEY and CDR2 SVGAGI. With V trimmed by 7 bases and J by 2 bases, 5 bases remained unmatched. In DNA, the CDR3 is TGTGCCAGCAAACCGGGACAGGGGACCTACAATGAGCAGTTCTTC. Protein: CASKPGQGTYNEQFF.

The chain is built from TRBV6-5 and TRBJ1-5, with D maybe TRBD1 (6 bases). The germline V gene encodes CDR1 MNHEY and CDR2 SVGAGI. The ends were cut back, 8 bases at V and 1 base at J, with 9 bases in the middle. The CDR3 is made up of 13 amino acids. The CDR3 nucleotides read TGTGCCAGCCAGGACAGCAGCAATCAGCCCCAGCATTTT. Translating it yields CASQDSSNQPQHF.

The chain joins TRBV7-3 to TRBJ2-1; TRBD1 matches at 8 bases. Germline-derived CDR1 and CDR2 are SGHTA and FQGTGA. The length of the CDR3 is 15 residues. Unmatched junction bases numbered 10, after V lost 4 bases and J lost 8 bases. For the CDR3, the DNA is TGTGCCAGCAGCTATAGGGGGACAGGTGATGATGAGCAGTTCTTC. Its protein product is CASSYRGTGDDEQFF.

The rearrangement links TRBV4-2 to TRBJ2-1, with 7 positions matching TRBD1. The CDR3 consists of 14 residues. V shed 0 bases and J 6 bases; nucleotides not matched to a gene: 2. CDR1 and CDR2 (germline): LGHNA, YNFKEQ. The CDR3, as DNA: TGTGCCAGCAGCCAAGAGCACAGGGGCAATGAGCAGTTCTTC. This sequence encodes CASSQEHRGNEQFF.

The genes are TRBV5-4 and TRBJ2-3, with a possible D match to TRBD1 (6 bases). This CDR3 region has 17 residues. Germline V gene sequence: CDR1 SGHNT, CDR2 YYREEE (reference sequence). Trimming cost V 4 bases and J 6 bases, with 24 bases left between them. DNA of the CDR3: TGTGCCAGCAGCGGACAGTCAGTACGACCAAATCAGGATACGCAGTATTTT. Translated, it gives CASSGQSVRPNQDTQYF.

The V gene is TRBV30, the J gene TRBJ1-1; unclear D gene. The length of the CDR3 is 14 residues. CDR1 and CDR2 (germline): GTSNPN, SVGIG (reference sequence). Trimming cost V 2 bases and J 1 base, with 11 bases left between them. CDR3 DNA sequence: TGTGCCTGGAGTCGGGCCGGAGGGAACACTGAAGCTTTCTTT. This gives the protein CAWSRAGGNTEAFF.

J is TRBJ1-6 and V is TRBV3-1 (or the pseudogene TRBV3-2); 10 bases agree with TRBD1. This CDR3 contains 14 residues. CDR1 and CDR2 (germline): LGHDT, YNNKEL (reference sequence). V shed 3 bases, J shed 9 bases, and the junction held 2 bases outside the gene matches. The CDR3 region has the DNA TGTGCCAGCAGCCACAGGGACAGGGGTTCACCCCTCCACTTT. Its translation: CASSHRDRGSPLHF.

This chain joins TRBV19 and TRBJ1-5; 9 bases agree with TRBD1. The CDR3 runs 18 residues. V was clipped by 6 bases and J by 2 bases; unmatched bases: 14. Germline lookup yields CDR1 LNHDA and CDR2 SQIVND (reference sequence). CDR3 bases: TGTGCCAGTAGCGCGACAGGGGGGTTTGATCAGGGCAATCAGCCCCAGCATTTT. It yields the protein CASSATGGFDQGNQPQHF.

Written as DNA, the CDR3 is TGCGCCAGCAGTCAATCTTCCCAGGGGGCCTATCAGCCCCAGCATTTT. It encodes CASSQSSQGAYQPQHF. The chain joins TRBV23-1 to TRBJ1-5; 8 positions agree with TRBD1. TRBV23-1 is an ORF, with its function uncertain. There are 16 residues in the CDR3. J was trimmed by 5 bases and V by 0 bases; bases with no gene match: 6.

The chain combines TRBV5-6 with TRBJ2-7; the D gene is possibly TRBD2 (6 bases). The V end was cut by 5 bases, the J end by 5 bases, with 23 bases between. This CDR3 spans 16 amino acids. Germline-derived CDR1 and CDR2 are SGHDT and YYEEEE. The CDR3 is CASRPGAGIKVNEQYF. CDR3 nucleotides: TGTGCCAGCAGGCCTGGGGCGGGAATTAAGGTTAACGAGCAGTACTTC.